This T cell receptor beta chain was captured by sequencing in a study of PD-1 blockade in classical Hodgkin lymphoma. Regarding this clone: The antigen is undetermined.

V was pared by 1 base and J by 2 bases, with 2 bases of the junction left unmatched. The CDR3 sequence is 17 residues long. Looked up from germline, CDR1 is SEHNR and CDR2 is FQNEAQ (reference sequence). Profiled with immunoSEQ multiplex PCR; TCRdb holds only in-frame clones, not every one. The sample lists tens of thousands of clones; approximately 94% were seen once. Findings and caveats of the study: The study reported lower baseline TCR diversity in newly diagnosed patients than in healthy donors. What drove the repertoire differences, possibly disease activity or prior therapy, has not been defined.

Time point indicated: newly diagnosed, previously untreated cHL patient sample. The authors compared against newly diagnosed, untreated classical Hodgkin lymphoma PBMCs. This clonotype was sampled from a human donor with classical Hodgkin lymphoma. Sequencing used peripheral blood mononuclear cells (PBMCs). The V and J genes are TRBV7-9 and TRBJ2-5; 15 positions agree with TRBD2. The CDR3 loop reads CASSLGGTSGGQETQYF. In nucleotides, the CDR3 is TGTGCCAGCAGCTTAGGCGGGACTAGCGGGGGGCAAGAGACCCAGTACTTC.